These 26 T cell receptor beta chains originate from one sample sequenced in a study of blood T cell repertoires in COVID-19. Profiled with immunoSEQ multiplex PCR; TCRdb holds only in-frame clones, not every one. The profile shows 300,000 to 350,000 clones, approximately 86% of them singletons. Sequences were obtained from PBMCs or T cells enriched from blood (not recorded which). Source of these receptors: a woman aged 40 to 55 with acute COVID-19.

The V call is TRBV28, the J call TRBJ2-7, with 8 nucleotides matching TRBD1. Germline lookup yields CDR1 MDHEN and CDR2 SYDVKM. Losses at the gene ends were 2 bases for V and 7 bases for J; bases not matched to a gene: 7. The CDR3 consists of 14 residues. CDR3 amino acids: CASSLGDRGGEQYF. CDR3 coding DNA: TGTGCCAGCAGTTTAGGCGACAGGGGTGGGGAGCAGTACTTC.

The genes are TRBV20-1 and TRBJ2-1; D uncertain. Germline V gene sequence: CDR1 DFQATT, CDR2 SNEGSKA (reference sequence). The CDR3 runs 11 residues. Trimming cost V 6 bases and J 7 bases, with 10 bases left between them. In nucleotides, the CDR3 is TGCAGTGCCTCCTCTAAGAATGAGCAGTTCTTC. The encoded protein is CSASSKNEQFF.

The gene calls are TRBV18 and TRBJ1-5; TRBD1 agrees at 9 bases. This CDR3 region has 16 residues. CDR1 and CDR2 (germline): KGHSH, LQKENI. The ends lost 0 bases at V and 4 bases at J; junction bases unmatched: 4. This chain's CDR3 is CASSPPGTGLNQPQHF. CDR3 nucleotides: TGTGCCAGCTCACCACCGGGGACAGGGTTGAATCAGCCCCAGCATTTT.

The DNA for the CDR3 is TGTGCCAGCAGTGACATGTCCAGAGAAAAACTGTTTTTT. This translates into CASSDMSREKLFF. This sequence joins TRBV25-1 and TRBJ1-4; no firm D call. Trimming cost V 3 bases and J 8 bases, with 10 bases left between them. CDR1 and CDR2 (germline): MGHDK, SYGVNS. The CDR3 sequence is 13 residues long.

This clone was detected a few times. The rearrangement links TRBV18 to TRBJ2-2; 7 nucleotides match TRBD1. CDR1 is KGHSH, CDR2 LQKENI, per germline. CDR3 size: 18 residues. Trimming removed 3 bases from V and 1 base from J; junction bases left unmatched: 11. This CDR3 reads CASSPPSRRTGNTGELFF. The CDR3 region has the DNA TGTGCCAGCTCACCCCCATCCCGGAGGACAGGGAACACCGGGGAGCTGTTTTTT.

This clone was seen only once. The rearrangement links TRBV5-1 to TRBJ2-6, with a weak D call TRBD2 (7 bases). Between the trimmed V and J ends, which lost 6 bases and 0 bases, there was a span of 19 bases. Germline CDR1 is SGHRS and CDR2 is YFSETQ. This CDR3 has 18 amino acids. CDR3 loop: CASTPGGGGVSGANVLTF. The CDR3 DNA reads as TGCGCCAGCACCCCCGGGGGAGGGGGAGTCTCTGGGGCCAACGTCCTGACTTTC.

The chain carries TRBV2 and TRBJ1-2; 9 bases fit TRBD1. The V segment lost 6 bases and the J segment 4 bases; nucleotides outside the gene matches: 6. CDR3 size: 14 residues. CDR1 is SNHLY, CDR2 FYNNEI, per germline. CDR3 sequence: CASRLQGATYGYTF. In nucleotides, the CDR3 is TGTGCCAGCAGGCTACAGGGGGCGACCTATGGCTACACCTTC. The full variable domain, in which reference TRBV2 and TRBJ1-2 provide the parts outside the CDR3, is EPEVTQTPSHQVTQMGQEVILRCVPISNHLYFYWYRQILGQKVEFLVSFYNNEISEKSEIFDDQFSVERPDGSNFTLKIRSTKLEDSAMYFCASRLQGATYGYTFGSGTRLTVV.

This clone was seen just once. The CDR3 DNA reads TGTGCCAGCTCCCGGACAGGGGTAACCGGGGAGCTGTTTTTT. Its protein product is CASSRTGVTGELFF. V usage is TRBV6-4 and J usage is TRBJ2-2, with 9 positions matching TRBD1. The germline V gene has CDR1 MRHNA and CDR2 SNTAGT. The J segment lost 5 bases and the V segment lost 8 bases, leaving 6 bases of the junction unmatched. The CDR3 is made up of 14 amino acids.

The table lists this clone with a few counts. The rearrangement uses TRBV3-1 (or the pseudogene TRBV3-2) and TRBJ1-2; 8 bases are a match to TRBD1. There are 13 residues in the CDR3. Germline trimming cut 3 bases from V and 6 bases from J; bases unmatched to any gene: 3. Germline V gene data show CDR1 as LGHDT and CDR2 as YNNKEL (reference sequence). CDR3 DNA: TGTGCCAGCAGCCAGACGACAGGGGATGGCTACACCTTC. The encoded protein is CASSQTTGDGYTF.

The CDR3 here is CASSVPGTGGGNTF. The CDR3 region has the DNA TGTGCCAGCAGTGTCCCCGGGACAGGGGGGGGAAACACCTTC. This chain links TRBV28 with TRBJ1-2, with TRBD1 matching over 11 bases. V lost 5 bases to trimming and J lost 12 bases; unmatched junction nucleotides: 11. Germline lookup yields CDR1 MDHEN and CDR2 SYDVKM. The CDR3 is 14 amino acids.

The rearrangement joins TRBV2 to TRBJ2-7, with 13 bases identical to TRBD2. Germline CDR1 reads SNHLY; CDR2 reads FYNNEI. This CDR3 has 17 amino acids. V trimming: 5 bases; J trimming: 2 bases; junction bases outside the gene matches: 9. The CDR3 loop reads CASSKGLAGVNTYEQYF. CDR3 sequence (DNA): TGTGCCAGCAGTAAAGGACTAGCGGGGGTGAATACCTACGAGCAGTACTTC.

The chain has TRBV5-4 and TRBJ1-2; 7 bases are shared with TRBD1. The J segment lost 4 bases and the V segment lost 1 base, leaving 4 bases of the junction unmatched. CDR3 length equals 14 residues. Germline V gives CDR1 SGHNT, CDR2 YYREEE (reference sequence). The CDR3 DNA is TGTGCCAGCAGCTTGTCACAGGGGAGCTATGGCTACACCTTC. This translates into CASSLSQGSYGYTF.

This clone was seen once. V is TRBV3-1 (or the pseudogene TRBV3-2) and J is TRBJ2-7, with TRBD1 identical over 9 bases. The length of the CDR3 is 17 residues. Germline-derived CDR1 and CDR2 are LGHDT and YNNKEL (reference sequence). The V and J ends lost 11 bases and 6 bases, in that order; junction bases with no gene match: 23. DNA of the CDR3: TGTGCCTCGGAGGGGACAGGGAAAGACCATCCCCCACCCGAGCAGTACTTC. As protein: CASEGTGKDHPPPEQYF.

The chain has TRBV7-2 and TRBJ2-5; 7 bases line up with TRBD2. The CDR3 length is 15 residues. Looked up from germline, CDR1 is SGHTA and CDR2 is FQGNSA. V was clipped by 4 bases and J by 5 bases; unmatched bases: 10. CDR3 bases: TGTGCCAGCAGCTCTTCGTCGCTAGCGGTGGAGACCCAGTACTTC. Amino acids: CASSSSSLAVETQYF.

This chain links TRBV7-2 with TRBJ1-5; D unresolved. Germline CDR1 reads SGHTA; CDR2 reads FQGNSA. V was cut by 1 base and J by 1 base, with 8 bases left in between. The CDR3 covers 15 residues. CDR3 coding DNA: TGTGCCAGCAGCTTAGATTTGGCAAGCAATCAGCCCCAGCATTTT. Protein product: CASSLDLASNQPQHF.

This chain connects TRBV5-8 to TRBJ1-6; the D is unclear. The germline gives CDR1 SGHTS, CDR2 YDEGEE. The germline V and J ends were trimmed by 0 bases and 10 bases, with 14 bases remaining between them. The CDR3 totals 15 residues. CDR3 loop: CASSLERGVQSPLHF. The CDR3 DNA follows: TGTGCCAGCAGCTTGGAGCGTGGTGTGCAATCACCCCTCCACTTT.

For this clone: Other DNA sequences in this sample translate to the same CDR3. CDR3 loop: CASSPGTGSHEQYF. For the CDR3, the DNA is TGTGCCAGCAGTCCCGGGACAGGGAGCCACGAGCAGTACTTC. The chain has TRBV7-3 and TRBJ2-7, with TRBD1 matching over 9 bases. V lost 6 bases, J lost 5 bases, and 8 bases stayed unmatched. Germline loops: CDR1 SGHTA, CDR2 FQGTGA. The CDR3 consists of 14 residues.

This clone was observed a few times. CDR3 sequence: CASSLSGTFSGSYNEQFF. The CDR3 region has the DNA TGTGCCAGCAGCCTGAGCGGGACTTTTAGTGGCTCCTACAATGAGCAGTTCTTC. The chain joins TRBV28 to TRBJ2-1, with 7 bases lining up with TRBD2. Germline CDR1 and CDR2: MDHEN and SYDVKM. Trimming cost V 6 bases and J 0 bases; bases outside gene matches: 14. The CDR3 is 18 residues long. The complete variable domain, with remaining parts taken from reference TRBV28 and TRBJ2-1, reads DVKVTQSSRYLVKRTGEKVFLECVQDMDHENMFWYRQDPGLGLRLIYFSYDVKMKEKGDIPEGYSVSREKKERFSLILESASTNQTSMYLCASSLSGTFSGSYNEQFFGPGTRLTVL.

This clone was detected only once. V usage is TRBV2 and J usage is TRBJ2-1; 7 nucleotides match TRBD2. V was pared by 4 bases and J by 3 bases, with 3 bases of the junction left unmatched. The CDR3 sequence is 14 residues long. The germline gives CDR1 SNHLY, CDR2 FYNNEI. CDR3 protein: CASSGTSDYNEQFF. CDR3 DNA: TGTGCCAGCAGTGGAACTAGCGACTACAATGAGCAGTTCTTC.

The chain employs TRBV29-1 and TRBJ2-5; 7 positions agree with TRBD1. CDR3 length: 17 amino acids. Germline trimming cut 4 bases from V and 0 bases from J; bases unmatched to any gene: 14. Germline V gene sequence: CDR1 SQVTM, CDR2 ANQGSEA. The CDR3 DNA reads TGCAGCGTTGCCCATCTGGGACAGCTAAATTACCAAGAGACCCAGTACTTC. It encodes CSVAHLGQLNYQETQYF.

CDR3 amino acids: CASSASRDRFSYEQYF. CDR3 nucleotides: TGTGCCAGCAGTGCCTCACGGGACAGGTTTTCCTACGAGCAGTACTTC. The V call is TRBV6-1, the J call TRBJ2-7; TRBD1 agrees at 8 bases. Per germline, CDR1 MNHNS and CDR2 SASEGT. The length of the CDR3 is 16 residues. V lost 4 bases and J lost 1; bases outside the gene matches: 9.

The chain employs TRBV19 and TRBJ1-2; 7 nucleotides align to TRBD1. The V and J ends lost 5 bases and 4 bases, in that order; junction bases with no gene match: 19. CDR3 length: 18 residues. Germline V gives CDR1 LNHDA, CDR2 SQIVND (reference sequence). CDR3 amino acids: CASSPTSTMTGWIYGYTF. The DNA for the CDR3 is TGTGCCAGTAGTCCAACCTCAACGATGACAGGGTGGATCTATGGCTACACCTTC.

The chain links TRBV10-3 to TRBJ1-1, with no clear D. This CDR3 has 14 residues. Germline loops: CDR1 ENHRY, CDR2 SYGVKD. Trimming cost V 6 bases and J 2 bases, with 13 bases left between them. As DNA, the CDR3 is TGTGCCATCAGCTTACAACCGTCAAACACTGAAGCTTTCTTT. Protein product: CAISLQPSNTEAFF.

The CDR3 region has the DNA TGTGCCAGCAGTTTGACAGGGGAGGATGGCTACACCTTC. Protein product: CASSLTGEDGYTF. The chain is built from TRBV6-5 and TRBJ1-2; TRBD1 aligns across 8 bases. Germline lookup yields CDR1 MNHEY and CDR2 SVGAGI. Germline trimming cut 4 bases from V and 6 bases from J; bases unmatched to any gene: 4. The CDR3 consists of 13 residues.

The rearrangement uses TRBV19 and TRBJ2-3; possible D gene TRBD1, 6 bases. Germline V gene sequence: CDR1 LNHDA, CDR2 SQIVND (reference sequence). The V end lost 7 bases, the J end lost 5 bases, and 16 bases lay between the germline ends. The CDR3 has 14 amino acids. The CDR3 here is CASIRGPLKDTQYF. The CDR3 DNA reads as TGTGCCAGTATCAGGGGACCTTTAAAAGATACGCAGTATTTT.

This chain joins TRBV7-2 and TRBJ1-5, with a weak D call TRBD1 (5 bases). This CDR3 contains 16 residues. CDR1 SGHTA and CDR2 FQGNSA come from the germline V gene. With 3 bases removed from V and 2 bases from J, the gap between germline ends came to 14 bases. The CDR3 spells CASSFRGNWGNQPQHF. The CDR3 coding sequence is TGTGCCAGCAGCTTTAGGGGTAATTGGGGCAATCAGCCCCAGCATTTT. Filled out from reference TRBV7-2 and TRBJ1-5, the complete variable domain reads GAGVSQSPSNKVTEKGKDVELRCDPISGHTALYWYRQSLGQGLEFLIYFQGNSAPDKSGLPSDRFSAERTGGSVSTLTIQRTQQEDSAVYLCASSFRGNWGNQPQHFGDGTRLSIL.